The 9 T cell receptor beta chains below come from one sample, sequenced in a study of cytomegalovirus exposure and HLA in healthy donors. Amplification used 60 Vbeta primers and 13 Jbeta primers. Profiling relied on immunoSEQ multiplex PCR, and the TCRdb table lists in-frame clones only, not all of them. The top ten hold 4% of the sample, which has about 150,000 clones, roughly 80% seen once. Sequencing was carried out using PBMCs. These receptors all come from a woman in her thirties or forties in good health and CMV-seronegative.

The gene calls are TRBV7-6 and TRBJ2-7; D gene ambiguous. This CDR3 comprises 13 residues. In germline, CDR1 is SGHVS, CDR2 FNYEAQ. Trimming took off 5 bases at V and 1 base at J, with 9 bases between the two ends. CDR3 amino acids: CASSLPVSYEQYF. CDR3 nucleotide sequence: TGTGCCAGCAGCCTCCCGGTTTCCTACGAGCAGTACTTC. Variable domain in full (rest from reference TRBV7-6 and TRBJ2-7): GAGVSQSPRYKVTKRGQDVALRCDPISGHVSLYWYRQALGQGPEFLTYFNYEAQQDKSGLPNDRFSAERPEGSISTLTIQRTEQRDSAMYRCASSLPVSYEQYFGPGTRLTVT.

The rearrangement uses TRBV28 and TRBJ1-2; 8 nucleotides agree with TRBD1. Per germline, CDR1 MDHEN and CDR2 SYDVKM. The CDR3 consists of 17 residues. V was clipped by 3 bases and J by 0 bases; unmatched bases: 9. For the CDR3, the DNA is TGTGCCAGCAGTTTTATCAGGACAGGGACCGCTAACTATGGCTACACCTTC. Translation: CASSFIRTGTANYGYTF.

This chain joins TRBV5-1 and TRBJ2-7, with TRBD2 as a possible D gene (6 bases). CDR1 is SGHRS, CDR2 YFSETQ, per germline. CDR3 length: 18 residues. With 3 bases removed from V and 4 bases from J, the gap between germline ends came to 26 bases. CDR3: CASSSIVPGEPSIYEQYF. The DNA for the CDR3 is TGCGCCAGCAGCTCCATAGTACCGGGAGAACCATCAATTTACGAGCAGTACTTC.

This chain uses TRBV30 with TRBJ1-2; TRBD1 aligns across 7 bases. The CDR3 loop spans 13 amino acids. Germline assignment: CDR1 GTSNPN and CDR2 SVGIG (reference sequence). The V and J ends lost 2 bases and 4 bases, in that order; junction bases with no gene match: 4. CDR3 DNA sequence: TGTGCCTGGAGTTTGGCAGGGGGCTATGGCTACACCTTC. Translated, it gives CAWSLAGGYGYTF.

CDR3 region: CASSVTGLGNTIYF. CDR3 DNA: TGTGCCAGCAGCGTAACGGGTCTCGGAAACACCATATATTTT. This rearrangement joins TRBV7-9 to TRBJ1-3; the D is unclear. Germline-derived CDR1 and CDR2 are SEHNR and FQNEAQ (reference sequence). The CDR3 totals 14 residues. Deletions cut 5 bases from V and 4 bases from J, with 12 bases between.

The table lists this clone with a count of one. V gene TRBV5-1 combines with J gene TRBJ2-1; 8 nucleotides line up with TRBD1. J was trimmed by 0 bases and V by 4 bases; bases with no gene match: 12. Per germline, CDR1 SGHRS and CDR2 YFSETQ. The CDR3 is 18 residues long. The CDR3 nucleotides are TGCGCCAGCAGCCGGAGGACAGGGAGCTCAAGCTCCTACAATGAGCAGTTCTTC. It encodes CASSRRTGSSSSYNEQFF.

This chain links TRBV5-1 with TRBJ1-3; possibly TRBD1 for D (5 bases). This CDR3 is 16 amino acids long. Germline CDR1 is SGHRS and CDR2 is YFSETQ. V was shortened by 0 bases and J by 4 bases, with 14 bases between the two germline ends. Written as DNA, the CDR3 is TGCGCCAGCAGCTTGGTTCCAGGGCCTTCGGGAAACACCATATATTTT. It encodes CASSLVPGPSGNTIYF.

CDR3 loop: CASTRDLSYEQYF. CDR3 coding DNA: TGCGCCAGCACTAGAGACCTCTCCTACGAGCAGTACTTC. The V and J genes are TRBV10-2 and TRBJ2-7; D gene unclear. V shed 7 bases and J shed 0 bases, with 10 bases lying between them. The CDR3 has 13 amino acids. Germline V lookup: CDR1 WSHSY, CDR2 SAAADI.

CDR3 nucleotides: TGTGCCAGCAGTTTAGAGGGGACAGGGAGCCTTAACTATGGCTACACCTTC. It is translated as CASSLEGTGSLNYGYTF. The chain joins TRBV27 to TRBJ1-2; 9 positions match TRBD1. Trimming cost V 2 bases and J 1 base; bases outside gene matches: 8. From germline, CDR1 is MNHEY and CDR2 SMNVEV (reference sequence). The CDR3 runs to 17 residues.